This T cell receptor beta chain was found in a study of T cells in Graves' hyperthyroidism and ophthalmopathy. Overall study findings and caveats: Most thyroid clonotypes expanded above 0.001 were also detected in blood.

There were TCR beta CDR3 regions amplified from RNA transcripts. HTBI primers were employed in a first-round RT-PCR of the TCR CDR3. TCRdb itself ran the multiplex PCR reads through MiXCR, one entry per CDR3 protein. In the table there are 270,000 or so distinct CDR3 sequences, approximately 26% of which are singletons. At least ten counts were recorded for this clonotype. Antigen unknown. Germline V CDR1 and CDR2: SGHNT, YENEEA. This CDR3 spans 13 amino acids. The ends were cut back, 5 bases at V and 0 bases at J, with 7 bases in the middle. The hyperthyroidism was newly diagnosed and had lasted under 2 months; the patients were aged 18 to 65. Patients with uncontrolled infections, other autoimmune diseases, pregnancy or lactation were excluded.

This rearrangement joins TRBV11-3 to TRBJ1-2; D is unclear. The sample consisted of blood. This clonotype was obtained from a middle-aged man with Graves' hyperthyroidism that later progressed to Graves' ophthalmopathy. The CDR3 DNA reads TGTGCCAGCAGCGTACAAGCTAACTATGGCTACACCTTC. Protein product: CASSVQANYGYTF.